The 3 T cell receptor beta chains reported below all come from one sample, sequenced in a study of CD8 T cells in Susac syndrome. With random hexamers, roughly 0.45 to 1 ug RNA was reverse transcribed. From the immunoSEQ multiplex PCR reads, TCRdb called clonotypes with MiXCR, one entry per CDR3 protein. The sample shows around 300,000 distinct CDR3 sequences, under 95% of them seen only once. The material sequenced was CD4+ T cells from PBMCs. These receptors were obtained from a human donor with multiple sclerosis.

The V gene is TRBV19, the J gene TRBJ1-2, with no clear D. Germline V gene lookup returns CDR1 LNHDA and CDR2 SQIVND (reference sequence). V dropped 4 bases and J dropped 7 bases, with 10 bases sitting between them. The CDR3 extends over 12 amino acids. DNA for the CDR3: TGTGCCAGTAGTACGGCGCGGAGTGGCTACACCTTC. It encodes CASSTARSGYTF.

Regarding this clonotype: Sequence at one end of the junction differs from germline and may be a read error. The rearrangement joins TRBV7-9 to TRBJ2-7; D uncertain. Germline values: CDR1 SEHNR, CDR2 FQNEAQ (reference sequence). CDR3 length: 15 amino acids. The CDR3 protein is CASSSPVGRRYEQCF. The DNA for the CDR3 is TGTGCCAGCAGCAGTCCCGTTGGGCGAAGGTACGAGCAGTGCTTC.

The CDR3 sequence: CASSPGPGQGVNEQFF. The CDR3 DNA reads as TGTGCCAGCAGTCCAGGTCCGGGACAGGGTGTGAATGAGCAGTTCTTC. This chain links TRBV3-1 with TRBJ2-1, with 9 bases fitting TRBD1. CDR3 length equals 16 residues. Looked up from germline, CDR1 is LGHDT and CDR2 is YNNKEL (reference sequence). After removal of 6 bases from V and 7 bases from J, the junction contained 13 bases not matched to a gene.